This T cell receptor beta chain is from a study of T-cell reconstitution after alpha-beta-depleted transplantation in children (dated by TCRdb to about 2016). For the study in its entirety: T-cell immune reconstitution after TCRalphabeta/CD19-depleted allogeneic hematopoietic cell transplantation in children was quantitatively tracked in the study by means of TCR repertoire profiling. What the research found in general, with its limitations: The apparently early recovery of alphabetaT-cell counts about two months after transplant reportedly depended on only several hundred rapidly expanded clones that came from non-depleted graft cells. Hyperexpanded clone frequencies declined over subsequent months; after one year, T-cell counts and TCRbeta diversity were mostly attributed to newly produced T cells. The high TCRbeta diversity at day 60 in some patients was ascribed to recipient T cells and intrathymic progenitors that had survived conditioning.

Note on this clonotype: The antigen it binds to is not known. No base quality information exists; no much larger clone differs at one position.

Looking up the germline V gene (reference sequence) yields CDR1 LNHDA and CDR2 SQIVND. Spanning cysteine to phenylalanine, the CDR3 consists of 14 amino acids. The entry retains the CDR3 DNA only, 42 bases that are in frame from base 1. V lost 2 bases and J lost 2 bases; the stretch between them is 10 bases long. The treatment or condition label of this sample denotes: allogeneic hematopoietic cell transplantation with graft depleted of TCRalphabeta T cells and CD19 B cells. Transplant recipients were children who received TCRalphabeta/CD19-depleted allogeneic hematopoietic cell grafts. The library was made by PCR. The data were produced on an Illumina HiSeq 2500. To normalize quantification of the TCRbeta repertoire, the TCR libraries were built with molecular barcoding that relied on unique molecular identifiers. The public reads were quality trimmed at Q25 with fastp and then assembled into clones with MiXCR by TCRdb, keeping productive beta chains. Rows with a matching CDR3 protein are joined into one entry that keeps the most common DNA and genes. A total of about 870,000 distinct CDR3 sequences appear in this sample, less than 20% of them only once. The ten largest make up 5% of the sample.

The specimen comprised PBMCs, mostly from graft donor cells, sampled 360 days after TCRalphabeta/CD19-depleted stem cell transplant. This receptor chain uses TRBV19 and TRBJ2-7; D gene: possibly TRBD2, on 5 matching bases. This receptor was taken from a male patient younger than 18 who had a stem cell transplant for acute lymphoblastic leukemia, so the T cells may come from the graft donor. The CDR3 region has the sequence CASSITSGTYEQYF. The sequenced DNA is TGTGCCAGTAGTATAACGTCGGGGACCTACGAGCAGTACTTC.